This T cell receptor (beta chain) is from a study of cytomegalovirus exposure and HLA in healthy donors. To note about this clone: The antigen remains unidentified.

Whole-study findings and limits: Researchers reported in a later analysis that a missense DCLRE1C variant was tied to TCR beta V- and J-gene trimming. Analyses of presence and absence presupposed an approximately uniform sequencing depth across donors. In a later analysis, at a false discovery rate of 0.05, some 17,000 TCR beta sequences were associated with HLA alleles. Reported performance of the classifier showed diagnosis of cytomegalovirus status with high specificity and sensitivity.

The PCR was carried out with 60 Vbeta primers and 13 Jbeta primers. Clones were sequenced by immunoSEQ multiplex PCR, and TCRdb holds only the in-frame ones, with some missing. The sample holds over 85,000 clones, 80% seen once. The CDR3 runs to 18 residues. Trimming cost V 2 bases and J 2 bases, with 22 bases left between them. In germline, CDR1 is SGHAT, CDR2 FQNNGV. This chain links TRBV11-2 with TRBJ2-7; perhaps TRBD2 as D (5 bases). This TCR derives from a woman aged 55-75 years in good health and CMV-seropositive. Sequencing was performed on PBMCs. Here the CDR3 DNA reads TGTGCCAGCAGCTTACCCCGGAGGTCCGGTTTAAGTACCTACGAGCAGTACTTC. Translating it yields CASSLPRRSGLSTYEQYF.